The clone carrying this T cell receptor beta chain was counted at least ten times. This CDR3 is 16 amino acids long. The V gene lost 5 bases and the J gene lost 8 bases, with 22 bases spanning the gap. A sample-barcoded 5' primer and a J-beta primer mix were used in a second PCR of roughly 7 to 12 cycles. Using its own MiXCR run on the 5' RACE reads, TCRdb lists one record per CDR3 protein. The repertoire holds about 930,000 distinct CDR3 sequences, with just under 30% as singletons. These data come from a study of blood T cells in healthy people across ages. The same sample was also studied in work on T cells of mothers and their children.

The origin of this receptor is a woman between 35 and 50 years old in good health. The sequenced sample consisted of blood. V usage is TRBV12-3 or TRBV12-4 and J usage is TRBJ2-1, with no clear D. As DNA, the CDR3 is TGTGCCAGCAGTCCCCCCCTTTACGGACCGGACCATGAGCAGTTCTTC. Translation: CASSPPLYGPDHEQFF.